Below are 28 T cell receptor beta chains sequenced from a single sample in a study of prognosis after radiotherapy for stage I lung cancer. The TCR beta CDR3 region was amplified from genomic DNA, with two rounds of multiplex PCR being used for the amplification. Primers (each specific to one TRBV or TRBJ gene) were used in first-round PCR. One entry per CDR3 protein results from TCRdb running MiXCR on the multiplex PCR reads. The sample yields 13,000 to 15,000 distinct CDR3 sequences, 55% to 70% seen once. The sequencing here drew on PBMCs, taken before or after stereotactic body radiation therapy (not recorded which). These TCRs come from a donor older than 45 with non-small cell lung cancer.

This clonotype qualifies as medium-sized. The V gene is TRBV6-1, the J gene TRBJ1-6; 7 positions match TRBD1. Trimming cost V 5 bases and J 7 bases; bases outside gene matches: 8. This CDR3 has 15 amino acids. Germline V lookup: CDR1 MNHNS, CDR2 SASEGT. This chain's CDR3 is CASSRDRKANSPLHF. For the CDR3, the DNA is TGTGCCAGCAGTCGGGACAGAAAGGCGAATTCACCCCTCCACTTT.

About this clonotype: A far larger clone is one base from this, pointing to a likely read error. This chain uses TRBV6-4 with TRBJ2-7; D is ambiguous. Germline-derived CDR1 and CDR2 are MRHNA and SNTAGT. V was pared by 7 bases and J by 0 bases, with 13 bases between. The CDR3 consists of 14 residues. The chain's CDR3 is CASKNLHSSYEQYF. The DNA of the CDR3 is TGTGCCAGCAAGAACCTACACAGCTCCTACGAGCAGTACTTC.

This clonotype has more than one count but fewer than ten. The chain is built from TRBV5-6 and TRBJ2-1, with D maybe TRBD2 (6 bases). Between the trimmed V and J ends, which lost 5 bases and 2 bases, there was a span of 14 bases. The CDR3 consists of 15 residues. Germline CDR1 is SGHDT and CDR2 is YYEEEE. CDR3 region: CASSIAVHTYNEQFF. CDR3 nucleotide sequence: TGTGCCAGCAGTATAGCGGTACATACCTACAATGAGCAGTTCTTC.

This chain joins TRBV3-1 and TRBJ2-2; TRBD1 matches 8 bases. The CDR3 has 16 residues. V lost 1 base, J lost 4 bases, and 5 bases stayed unmatched. The V gene's germline CDR1 is LGHDT and CDR2 YNNKEL (reference sequence). Written as DNA, the CDR3 is TGTGCCAGCAGCCAAGTTCAGGGGGCGCGCACCGGGGAGCTGTTTTTT. Amino acids: CASSQVQGARTGELFF.

In regard to this clonotype: A much larger clone sits a single nucleotide away, making a read error possible. The chain is built from TRBV24-1 and TRBJ2-4; D might be TRBD2 (7 bases). Germline V lookup: CDR1 KGHDR, CDR2 SFDVKD. The CDR3 has 13 amino acids. V was trimmed by 9 bases and J by 8 bases, leaving 16 bases between them. Here the CDR3 DNA reads TGTGCCACCGGGGGGGCAGAGGAGGACATTCAGTACTTC. This sequence encodes CATGGAEEDIQYF.

Turning to this clonotype: A far more abundant clone sits one base away, making this likely a read error. The rearrangement joins TRBV11-3 to TRBJ2-7; D is unresolved. This CDR3 spans 13 amino acids. Germline V gene sequence: CDR1 SGHNT, CDR2 YENEEA. V was shortened by 6 bases and J by 7 bases, with 16 bases between the two germline ends. The CDR3 spells CASRPRGYNEQYF. CDR3 DNA sequence: TGTGCCAGCAGACCCCGCGGCTACAATGAGCAGTACTTC.

The CDR3 reads CASSTTGDYEQYF. CDR3 nucleotide sequence: TGCGCCAGCAGCACGACAGGGGACTACGAGCAGTACTTC. The chain links TRBV5-1 to TRBJ2-7; 8 nucleotides agree with TRBD1. Germline V gives CDR1 SGHRS, CDR2 YFSETQ. Losses at the gene ends were 4 bases for V and 3 bases for J; bases not matched to a gene: 3. The CDR3 covers 13 residues.

This clonotype was picked up many times. This chain connects TRBV6-1 to TRBJ2-2; 12 bases map to TRBD2. The CDR3 is 15 residues long. The germline gives CDR1 MNHNS, CDR2 SASEGT. V gave up 6 bases and J gave up 5 bases; unmatched junction bases: 4. The CDR3 is CASRAGTSGTGELFF. CDR3 nucleotides: TGTGCCAGCAGGGCCGGGACTAGCGGGACCGGGGAGCTGTTTTTT.

Note on this clonotype: One junction end disagrees with the germline gene, perhaps due to a read error. J is TRBJ2-2 and V is TRBV12-5, with D perhaps given as TRBD1 or TRBD2 (7 bases each). The CDR3 has 13 residues. CDR1 LGHNT and CDR2 FRNRAP come from the germline V gene. DNA of the CDR3: TGTGCTAACGCCAGGGGGGGGGACCGGGGAGCTGTTTTT. This translates into CANARGGDRGAVF.

Concerning this clonotype: This likely reflects a read error, since a far larger clone is one base away. The CDR3 loop is CASSSSYEQCF. CDR3 coding DNA: TGTGCCAGCAGTTCCTCTTACGAGCAGTGCTTC. The rearrangement uses TRBV6-8 and TRBJ2-7; D gene ambiguous. Germline V CDR1 and CDR2: MNHGY, SAAAGT. This CDR3 is 11 amino acids long.

The chain employs TRBV6-1 and TRBJ2-7, with a possible D match to TRBD1 (6 bases). V was trimmed by 8 bases and J by 3 bases, leaving 20 bases between them. CDR1 is MNHNS, CDR2 SASEGT, per germline. This CDR3 region has 15 residues. The CDR3 DNA sequence: TGTGCCAGCTCACCAAATACAGGGTCAGACTACGAGCAGTACTTC. Translating it yields CASSPNTGSDYEQYF.

This clonotype has ten or more counts. This CDR3 is CASSVSATTGTQYF. Here the CDR3 DNA reads TGTGCCAGCAGCGTTAGTGCGACTACGGGGACCCAGTACTTC. This chain joins TRBV9 and TRBJ2-5; the D gene is possibly TRBD2 (5 bases). V was clipped by 2 bases and J by 7 bases, with 15 bases between them. This CDR3 region has 14 residues. CDR1 and CDR2 (germline): SGDLS, YYNGEE.

This clonotype appeared a few times. A read error likely explains this, since a far larger clone differs by one base. V and J are TRBV6-2 or TRBV6-3 and TRBJ1-1, with D perhaps matching TRBD1 (6 bases). Germline V gives CDR1 MNHEY, CDR2 SVGEGT. CDR3 size: 14 residues. CDR3 nucleotide sequence: TGTGCCAGCAGTTCGACGGGTGGGGGCACTGAATCTTTCTTT. It yields the protein CASSSTGGGTESFF.

The rearrangement joins TRBV24-1 to TRBJ1-2; D unresolved. Germline assignment: CDR1 KGHDR and CDR2 SFDVKD. Deletions cut 5 bases from V and 9 bases from J, with 15 bases between. The CDR3 sequence is 13 residues long. CDR3 region: CATSAGENYCYTF. In nucleotides, the CDR3 is TGTGCCACCAGTGCCGGGGAGAATTATTGCTACACCTTC.

Within the sample, this clonotype is medium-sized (0.01 to 0.1%). V and J are TRBV20-1 and TRBJ1-5; 9 positions match TRBD1. CDR1 DFQATT and CDR2 SNEGSKA come from the germline V gene (reference sequence). The CDR3 has 14 amino acids. The V gene end was trimmed by 6 bases and the J gene end by 6 bases; junction bases not matched to a gene: 9. The chain's CDR3 is CSADPGQGGQPQHF. CDR3 DNA: TGCAGTGCAGATCCGGGACAGGGAGGTCAGCCCCAGCATTTT.

This clonotype was seen at least ten times. The chain carries TRBV19 and TRBJ1-1; 8 bases line up with TRBD1. Losses at the gene ends were 5 bases for V and 0 bases for J; bases not matched to a gene: 8. The germline CDR1 and CDR2 sequences are LNHDA and SQIVND (reference sequence). This CDR3 region has 16 residues. The CDR3 nucleotides are TGTGCCAGTAGTGTGAGGACAGGGTTAGTGAACACTGAAGCTTTCTTT. Amino acid sequence: CASSVRTGLVNTEAFF.

This rearrangement joins TRBV2 to TRBJ2-7; tentative D call: TRBD2 (6 bases). CDR1 and CDR2 (germline): SNHLY, FYNNEI. The CDR3 is made up of 10 amino acids. The CDR3 coding sequence is TGTGCTAGCGGCACCTACGAGCAGTACTTC. Protein sequence: CASGTYEQYF.

This clonotype appeared many times. This chain joins TRBV18 and TRBJ1-4; possibly TRBD1 for D (6 bases). Germline V gives CDR1 KGHSH, CDR2 LQKENI. CDR3 length: 14 amino acids. Trimming left V 2 bases short and J 5 bases short, with 9 bases between. The chain's CDR3 is CASSPRTENEKLFF. The DNA for the CDR3 is TGTGCCAGCTCACCAAGGACAGAAAATGAAAAACTGTTTTTT.

The rearrangement uses TRBV12-3 or TRBV12-4 and TRBJ2-7; maybe TRBD2 (5 bases). CDR3 length: 14 residues. Trimming shortened V by 7 bases and J by 4 bases, and 17 bases separated the two germline ends. CDR3 in DNA: TGTGCCAGCACCGTCGGGCCCGGGGTTTACGAGCAGTACTTC. Its translation: CASTVGPGVYEQYF.

There are many counts of this clonotype. This rearrangement joins TRBV2 to TRBJ2-3; D is perhaps TRBD1 or TRBD2 (6 bases each). The CDR3 consists of 16 residues. The ends were cut back, 9 bases at V and 0 bases at J, with 19 bases in the middle. Per germline, CDR1 SNHLY and CDR2 FYNNEI. CDR3 region: CASPPRGPFSTDTQYF. In DNA form, the CDR3 reads TGTGCCAGTCCCCCCCGGGGGCCCTTTAGCACAGATACGCAGTATTTT.

V and J are TRBV14 and TRBJ1-6; D remains unclear. CDR3 length equals 14 residues. In germline, CDR1 is SGHDN, CDR2 FVKESK. The V and J ends lost 6 bases and 4 bases respectively, with 10 bases between them. The CDR3 DNA sequence: TGTGCCAGCAGTTTCGGACCGTATAATTCACCCCTCCACTTT. This translates into CASSFGPYNSPLHF. The full variable domain, in which reference TRBV14 and TRBJ1-6 provide the parts outside the CDR3, is EAGVTQFPSHSVIEKGQTVTLRCDPISGHDNLYWYRRVMGKEIKFLLHFVKESKQDESGMPNNRFLAERTGGTYSTLKVQPAELEDSGVYFCASSFGPYNSPLHFGNGTRLTVT.

The chain is built from TRBV5-1 and TRBJ1-5; D is unresolved. The V gene lost 4 bases and the J gene lost 3 bases, with 11 bases spanning the gap. CDR3 length: 14 residues. The germline V gene encodes CDR1 SGHRS and CDR2 YFSETQ. CDR3 bases: TGCGCCAGCAGCCCGGCAGGTGACAATCAGCCCCAGCATTTT. Protein product: CASSPAGDNQPQHF.

The chain is built from TRBV7-9 and TRBJ2-1; TRBD2 agrees at 12 bases. Germline V gives CDR1 SEHNR, CDR2 FQNEAQ (reference sequence). V lost 8 bases, J lost 9 bases, and 11 bases stayed unmatched. The CDR3 contains 15 residues. The DNA for the CDR3 is TGTGCCAGCGGCCTGTTGGGACTAGCGGGCACTGAGCAGTTCTTC. As protein: CASGLLGLAGTEQFF.

This clonotype rates as medium-sized. V gene TRBV11-2 combines with J gene TRBJ2-7, with 9 bases lining up with TRBD2. The CDR3 is 14 amino acids. Germline lookup yields CDR1 SGHAT and CDR2 FQNNGV. V was pared by 3 bases and J by 4 bases, with 4 bases of the junction left unmatched. CDR3 sequence reads: CASSFGSGSYEQYF. The CDR3 nucleotides read TGTGCCAGCAGCTTCGGTAGCGGGAGTTACGAGCAGTACTTC.

This clonotype was observed many times. The V call is TRBV9, the J call TRBJ2-3; 8 bases fit TRBD2. The germline V gene encodes CDR1 SGDLS and CDR2 YYNGEE. CDR3 size: 16 residues. With 0 bases clipped from V and 0 bases from J, the junction kept 3 bases outside the gene matches. The DNA of the CDR3 is TGTGCCAGCAGCGTAGGTGCGGGGGGCAGCACAGATACGCAGTATTTT. As protein: CASSVGAGGSTDTQYF.

This clonotype was found many times. This chain joins TRBV20-1 and TRBJ2-1; 10 bases agree with TRBD2. The CDR3 is 15 residues long. Germline CDR1 reads DFQATT; CDR2 reads SNEGSKA (reference sequence). Trimming took 3 bases from V and 3 from J; bases not matched to a gene: 5. Written as DNA, the CDR3 is TGCAGTGCTAGGGACGGGACTAGCGACTACAATGAGCAGTTCTTC. This sequence encodes CSARDGTSDYNEQFF.

The J gene is TRBJ2-7, the V gene TRBV7-9; 9 positions match TRBD1. This CDR3 comprises 17 residues. The V segment lost 0 bases and the J segment 4 bases; nucleotides outside the gene matches: 10. CDR1 is SEHNR and CDR2 is FQNEAQ in the germline V gene (reference sequence). CDR3 sequence (DNA): TGTGCCAGCAGCTTAGCGGCCGGGACAGGGTCAGGGTACGAGCAGTACTTC. Encoded protein: CASSLAAGTGSGYEQYF.

The rearrangement joins TRBV5-5 to TRBJ2-2; D ambiguous. Trimming took off 5 bases at V and 7 bases at J, with 15 bases between the two ends. Per the germline V gene, CDR1 is SGHKS and CDR2 is YYEKEE (reference sequence). The CDR3 sequence is 14 residues long. The CDR3 region is CASRTWYCGGELFF. CDR3 nucleotides: TGTGCCAGCAGAACATGGTATTGTGGCGGGGAGCTGTTTTTT.